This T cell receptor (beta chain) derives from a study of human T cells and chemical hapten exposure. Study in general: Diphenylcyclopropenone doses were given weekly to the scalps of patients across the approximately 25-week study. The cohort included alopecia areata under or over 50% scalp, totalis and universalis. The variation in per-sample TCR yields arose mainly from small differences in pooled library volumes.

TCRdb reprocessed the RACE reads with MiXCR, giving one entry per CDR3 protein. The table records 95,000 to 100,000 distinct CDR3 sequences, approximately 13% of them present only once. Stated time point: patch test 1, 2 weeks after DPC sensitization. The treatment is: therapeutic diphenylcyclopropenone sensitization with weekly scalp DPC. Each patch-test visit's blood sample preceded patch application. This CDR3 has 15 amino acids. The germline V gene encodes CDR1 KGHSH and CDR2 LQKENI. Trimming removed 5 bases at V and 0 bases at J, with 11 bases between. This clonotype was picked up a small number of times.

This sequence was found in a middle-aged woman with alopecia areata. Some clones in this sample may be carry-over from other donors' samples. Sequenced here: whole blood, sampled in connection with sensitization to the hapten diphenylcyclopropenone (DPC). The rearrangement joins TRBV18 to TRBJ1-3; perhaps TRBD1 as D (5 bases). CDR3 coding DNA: TGTGCCAGCTCAGCGCCAGGGAGCTCTGGAAACACCATATATTTT. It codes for CASSAPGSSGNTIYF. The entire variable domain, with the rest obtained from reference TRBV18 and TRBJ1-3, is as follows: NAGVMQNPRHLVRRRGQEARLRCSPMKGHSHVYWYRQLPEEGLKFMVYLQKENIIDESGMPKERFSAEFPKEGPSILRIQQVVRGDSAAYFCASSAPGSSGNTIYFGEGSWLTVV.